This is a list of T cell receptor beta chains from one sample in a study of cytomegalovirus exposure and HLA in healthy donors. TCRdb's copy holds only in-frame clones and misses some; the assay was immunoSEQ multiplex PCR. Found here are about 140,000 clones, about three quarters of them singletons; the top ten hold 1.5% to 2%. The sample comprised PBMCs. Receptor source: a man aged 35 to 55 in good health and CMV-seronegative. Both conserved end residues are trimmed from each CDR3. Part of the rows lack a size; the others show once, few, many or a class for expanded clones.

CDR3 protein: ASSFGQSAEQY; V gene: TRBV5-1; CDR3 length: 11; clone size: NA
CDR3 protein: ASSTARREPQY; V gene: TRBV19; CDR3 length: 11; clone size: NA
CDR3 protein: ASRGQSSYEQY; V gene: TRBV19; CDR3 length: 11; clone size: NA
CDR3 protein: ASSSSTGGQPQH; V gene: TRBV27; CDR3 length: 12; clone size: NA
CDR3 protein: SVAGQYTDTQY; V gene: TRBV29-1; CDR3 length: 11; clone size: NA
CDR3 protein: ASSPLQRADTQY; V gene: TRBV4-2; CDR3 length: 12; clone size: NA
CDR3 protein: ASSRGASGGGTDTQY; V gene: TRBV5-4; CDR3 length: 15; clone size: NA
CDR3 protein: ASKGQGATGANVLT; V gene: TRBV11-2; CDR3 length: 14; clone size: NA
CDR3 protein: ASRGQGVDTDTQY; V gene: TRBV23-1; CDR3 length: 13; clone size: NA
CDR3 protein: ASSYRDGELF; V gene: TRBV6-5; CDR3 length: 10; clone size: NA
CDR3 protein: ASSQVGAGGGRFETQY; V gene: TRBV4-1; CDR3 length: 16; clone size: NA
CDR3 protein: ASSFFVGGYQETQY; V gene: TRBV7-9; CDR3 length: 14; clone size: once
CDR3 protein: ASSQATGLHNEQF; V gene: TRBV4-1; CDR3 length: 13; clone size: NA
CDR3 protein: ASSLRAPGQGSTGELF; V gene: TRBV7-3; CDR3 length: 16; clone size: few
CDR3 protein: ASSAYLTGGATYEQY; V gene: TRBV2; CDR3 length: 15; clone size: NA
CDR3 protein: ASKRAGGTYEQY; V gene: TRBV5-4; CDR3 length: 12; clone size: NA
CDR3 protein: ASSEYTPVGPQETQY; V gene: TRBV25-1; CDR3 length: 15; clone size: NA
CDR3 protein: ATRTGFDTGELF; V gene: TRBV6-5; CDR3 length: 12; clone size: NA
CDR3 protein: ASSLLAGTYEQY; V gene: TRBV27; CDR3 length: 12; clone size: NA
CDR3 protein: ASSFGGGQGELF; V gene: TRBV11-3; CDR3 length: 12; clone size: NA
CDR3 protein: ASSEGYGDNEQF; V gene: TRBV6-4; CDR3 length: 12; clone size: NA
CDR3 protein: ASSQLPPGLAGGTTYEQY; V gene: TRBV4-2; CDR3 length: 18; clone size: few
CDR3 protein: ASSLTSGGFDTQY; V gene: TRBV7-2; CDR3 length: 13; clone size: few
CDR3 protein: ASGVAGAAYEQY; V gene: TRBV6-6; CDR3 length: 12; clone size: NA
CDR3 protein: ASRGDGEAF; V gene: TRBV2; CDR3 length: 9; clone size: NA
CDR3 protein: AWSWDSNEKLF; V gene: TRBV30; CDR3 length: 11; clone size: NA
CDR3 protein: ASSIYPSNYGYT; V gene: TRBV19; CDR3 length: 12; clone size: NA
CDR3 protein: ASSQGATGNTIY; V gene: TRBV4-1; CDR3 length: 12; clone size: NA
CDR3 protein: ASSQKGGIAF; V gene: TRBV19; CDR3 length: 10; clone size: NA
CDR3 protein: ASSDGGLAGERLF; V gene: TRBV11-3; CDR3 length: 13; clone size: once
CDR3 protein: ASSLVGGSGEQY; V gene: TRBV28; CDR3 length: 12; clone size: NA
CDR3 protein: ASSLQGSYHGYT; V gene: TRBV28; CDR3 length: 12; clone size: NA
CDR3 protein: ASSLGGGPWTSGQETQY; V gene: TRBV7-2; CDR3 length: 17; clone size: NA
CDR3 protein: ASRQGAWGYT; V gene: TRBV28; CDR3 length: 10; clone size: NA
CDR3 protein: ASSLGDSSNQPQH; V gene: TRBV7-9; CDR3 length: 13; clone size: NA
CDR3 protein: AISDAGRGTYEQY; V gene: TRBV10-3; CDR3 length: 13; clone size: NA
CDR3 protein: ASSPPGLAEMTDTQY; V gene: TRBV4-2; CDR3 length: 15; clone size: few
CDR3 protein: ASSITGDLYQETQY; V gene: TRBV13; CDR3 length: 14; clone size: NA
CDR3 protein: ASSPRTGGYEQY; V gene: TRBV18; CDR3 length: 12; clone size: NA
CDR3 protein: SVDAGAGELF; V gene: TRBV29-1; CDR3 length: 10; clone size: few
CDR3 protein: ASSDHRDRGVGDTQY; V gene: TRBV7-8; CDR3 length: 15; clone size: NA
CDR3 protein: ASSPGGQYNSPLH; V gene: TRBV5-1; CDR3 length: 13; clone size: NA
CDR3 protein: ASSSIVGEVAGELF; V gene: TRBV7-7; CDR3 length: 14; clone size: NA
CDR3 protein: ASSLGSPSGKEGVQY; V gene: TRBV7-2; CDR3 length: 15; clone size: NA
CDR3 protein: ASSQAGQGVRETQY; V gene: TRBV4-1; CDR3 length: 14; clone size: NA
CDR3 protein: SVALAVDGELF; V gene: TRBV29-1; CDR3 length: 11; clone size: NA
CDR3 protein: ASSPTSGSTDTQY; V gene: TRBV19; CDR3 length: 13; clone size: NA
CDR3 protein: ASSFAVGNTEAF; V gene: TRBV5-4; CDR3 length: 12; clone size: once
CDR3 protein: VTYTIPYEQY; V gene: TRBV28; CDR3 length: 10; clone size: NA
CDR3 protein: ASSAGLAASTDTQY; V gene: TRBV7-9; CDR3 length: 14; clone size: once
CDR3 protein: ASSSPGSYGYT; V gene: TRBV7-8; CDR3 length: 11; clone size: NA
CDR3 protein: ASSYSRTSSSYEQY; V gene: TRBV4-2; CDR3 length: 14; clone size: NA
CDR3 protein: ASVRWDRGPYSNQPQH; V gene: TRBV28; CDR3 length: 16; clone size: NA
CDR3 protein: ASSLTGGEGSQPQH; V gene: TRBV28; CDR3 length: 14; clone size: once
CDR3 protein: ASSERAGAKGGEQF; V gene: TRBV2; CDR3 length: 14; clone size: NA
CDR3 protein: ASSQWTSGSYYEQY; V gene: TRBV4-1; CDR3 length: 14; clone size: NA
CDR3 protein: ASSASLAVQETQY; V gene: TRBV9; CDR3 length: 13; clone size: few
CDR3 protein: ASSQVKGMDEKLF; V gene: TRBV23-1; CDR3 length: 13; clone size: NA